These T cell receptor beta chains were read from a single sample in a study of blood T cell repertoires in COVID-19. Method: immunoSEQ multiplex PCR; TCRdb's copy keeps in-frame clones and lacks some. The sample records 210,000 or so clones, 75% to 90% being singletons. The sample consisted of peripheral blood. These receptors all stem from a woman between 40 and 50 years old with acute or convalescent COVID-19. The CDR3 runs from the conserved cysteine through the conserved F or W. Fields, in order: V gene, J gene, CDR3 protein.

>TRBV19|TRBJ1-1
CASSIGLSGKGRRTEAFF
>TRBV4-1|TRBJ1-1
CASSSSLNTEAFF
>TRBV13|TRBJ1-4
CASSFPGQDEKLFF
>TRBV7-2|TRBJ1-1
CASSSNRGDNTEAFF
>TRBV30|TRBJ1-2
CAWSYRVGYTF
>TRBV4-1|TRBJ2-1
CASSPRGSNEQFF
>TRBV2|TRBJ1-5
CASSERSGGRNQPQHF
>TRBV30|TRBJ1-6
CAWSTATGNSPLHF
>TRBV7-2|TRBJ1-6
CASSRTGVWDSPLHF
>TRBV7-6|TRBJ2-1
CASSLGQGSYNEQFF
>TRBV2|TRBJ1-6
CASTLDRRLNSPLHF
>TRBV7-3|TRBJ1-5
CASSLDGGQPQHF
>TRBV5-1|TRBJ1-1
CASSLVFSGAEAFF
>TRBV13|TRBJ1-2
CASSGGEGHGYTF
>TRBV5-1|TRBJ1-3
CASSLGGGNTIYF
>TRBV7-8|TRBJ2-2
CASTPGTSGGVGELFF
>TRBV6-6|TRBJ1-2
CASSYSQGNYGYTF
>TRBV19|TRBJ1-2
CASSMYSSNYGYTF
>TRBV9|TRBJ2-6
CASSVGPRDSNSGANVLTF
>TRBV7-9|TRBJ2-3
CASSLDLSSTDTQYF
>TRBV6-1|TRBJ2-1
CASSERGLTYNEQFF
>TRBV5-4|TRBJ2-3
CASSPRAGGVTDTQYF
>TRBV3-1/TRBV3-2|TRBJ2-2
CASSPSGENTGELFF
>TRBV5-1|TRBJ2-2
CASSLDAPNTGELFF
>TRBV4-2|TRBJ1-6
CASSQGTGRRGYSPLHF
>TRBV2|TRBJ2-5
CASEGPSGGLETQYF
>TRBV19|TRBJ1-5
CASSIQGASNQPQHF
>TRBV7-9|TRBJ2-5
CASSEQGAETQYF
>TRBV20-1|TRBJ2-3
CSAEADTQYF
>TRBV5-6|TRBJ1-2
CASSVGTGATF
>TRBV14|TRBJ1-2
CASSQDGGTGNNYGYTF
>TRBV4-1|TRBJ2-3
CASTSLLAGVDTQYF